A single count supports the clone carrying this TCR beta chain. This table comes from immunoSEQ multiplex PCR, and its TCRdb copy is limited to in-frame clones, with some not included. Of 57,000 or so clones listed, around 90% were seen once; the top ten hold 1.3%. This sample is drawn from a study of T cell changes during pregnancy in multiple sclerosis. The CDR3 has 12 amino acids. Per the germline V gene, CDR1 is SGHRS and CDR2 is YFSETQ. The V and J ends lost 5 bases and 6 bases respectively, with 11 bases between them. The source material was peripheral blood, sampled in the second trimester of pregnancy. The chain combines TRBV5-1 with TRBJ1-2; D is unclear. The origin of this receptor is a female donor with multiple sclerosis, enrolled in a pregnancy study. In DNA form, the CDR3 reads TGCGCCAGCAGGGCGGGCAGCGATGGCTACACCTTC. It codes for CASRAGSDGYTF.